Each of the 5 T cell receptor beta chains below was sequenced from the same sample in a study of blood T cells in healthy people across ages. For the second PCR, which ran for roughly 7 to 11 cycles, a sample-barcoded 5' primer and a J-beta primer mix were used. TCRdb reprocessed the 5' RACE reads with MiXCR, giving one entry per CDR3 protein. The repertoire holds approximately 1,100,000 distinct CDR3 sequences, with around 45% as singletons. Sequencing input: blood. These receptors came from a woman in her sixties or seventies in good health.

This sequence joins TRBV4-1 and TRBJ2-6, with TRBD2 identical over 8 bases. CDR3 length: 17 amino acids. CDR1 and CDR2 (germline): MGHRA, YSYEKL. V shed 4 bases, J shed 0 bases, and the junction held 5 bases outside the gene matches. The CDR3 spells CASSLELAGSGANVLTF. DNA for the CDR3: TGCGCCAGCAGCCTCGAGCTAGCGGGCTCTGGGGCCAACGTCCTGACTTTC.

J is TRBJ1-1 and V is TRBV28; D is unresolved. V was pared by 7 bases and J by 1 base, with 13 bases between. Germline CDR1 MDHEN, CDR2 SYDVKM. CDR3 size: 14 residues. This CDR3 reads CASIPRAPNTEAFF. The CDR3 DNA follows: TGTGCCAGCATCCCAAGGGCTCCGAACACTGAAGCTTTCTTT.

The chain uses TRBV11-2 and TRBJ1-2; TRBD1 might be the D (5 bases). V lost 5 bases, J lost 8 bases, and 24 bases lay in between. The germline V gene has CDR1 SGHAT and CDR2 FQNNGV. The CDR3 loop spans 16 amino acids. CDR3 nucleotides: TGTGCCAGCAGCACATTAGTTGGCAGGGCGGGTGGCGGCTACACCTTC. Translation: CASSTLVGRAGGGYTF.

The chain joins TRBV11-2 to TRBJ2-7; D unclear. The germline V gene has CDR1 SGHAT and CDR2 FQNNGV. The CDR3 has 15 residues. Deletions cut 2 bases from V and 2 bases from J, with 13 bases between. Written as DNA, the CDR3 is TGTGCCAGCAGCTTACAAGGCGCCTTGCCCTACGAGCAGTACTTC. The encoded protein is CASSLQGALPYEQYF.

The chain combines TRBV10-2 with TRBJ2-5; TRBD2 agrees at 11 bases. Germline V gene lookup returns CDR1 WSHSY and CDR2 SAAADI. This CDR3 contains 14 residues. V was pared by 8 bases and J by 3 bases, with 5 bases of the junction left unmatched. CDR3 in DNA: TGCGCCAGCCCCCCGGGACTAGCGGAAGAGACCCAGTACTTC. Translated, it gives CASPPGLAEETQYF.